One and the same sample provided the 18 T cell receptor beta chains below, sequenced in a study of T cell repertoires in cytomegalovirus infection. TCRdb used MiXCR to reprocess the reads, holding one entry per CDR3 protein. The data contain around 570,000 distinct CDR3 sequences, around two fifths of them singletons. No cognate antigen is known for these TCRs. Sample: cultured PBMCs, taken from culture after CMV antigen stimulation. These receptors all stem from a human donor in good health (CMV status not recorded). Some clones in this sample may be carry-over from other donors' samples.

CDR3 sequence reads: CASSAFGPNEKLFF. Here the CDR3 DNA reads TGTGCCAGCAGCGCATTCGGGCCTAATGAAAAACTGTTTTTT. The rearrangement joins TRBV11-1 to TRBJ1-4; no firm D call. In germline, CDR1 is SGHAT, CDR2 FQDESV (reference sequence). V was cut by 5 bases and J by 3 bases, with 10 bases left in between. CDR3 length: 14 amino acids.

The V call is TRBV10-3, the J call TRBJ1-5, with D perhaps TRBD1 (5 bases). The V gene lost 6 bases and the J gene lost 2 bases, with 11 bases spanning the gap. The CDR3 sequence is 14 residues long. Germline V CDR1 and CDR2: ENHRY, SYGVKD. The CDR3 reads CAIRQGSGNQPQHF. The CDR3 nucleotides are TGTGCCATCAGGCAGGGAAGTGGCAATCAGCCCCAGCATTTT.

For the CDR3, the DNA is TGTGCCAGCAGCTTAGACAGAGTATACTATGGCTACACCTTC. It codes for CASSLDRVYYGYTF. V usage is TRBV11-2 and J usage is TRBJ1-2; no clear D gene. This CDR3 spans 14 amino acids. Trimming took off 0 bases at V and 3 bases at J, with 8 bases between the two ends. The germline V gene has CDR1 SGHAT and CDR2 FQNNGV.

The CDR3 DNA is TGTGCCAGCAGCTTGTCCTGGCAGGGCGGAGAGGAGACCCAGTACTTC. It yields the protein CASSLSWQGGEETQYF. The chain has TRBV11-1 and TRBJ2-5; weak D call: TRBD1 (5 bases). CDR1 is SGHAT, CDR2 FQDESV, per germline (reference sequence). V was pared by 3 bases and J by 5 bases, with 19 bases between. The CDR3 sequence is 16 residues long.

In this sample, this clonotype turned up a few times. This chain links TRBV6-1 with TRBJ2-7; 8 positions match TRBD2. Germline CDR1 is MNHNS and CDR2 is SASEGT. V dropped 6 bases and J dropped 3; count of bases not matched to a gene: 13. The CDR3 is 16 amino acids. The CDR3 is CASSDEGGRTLYEQYF. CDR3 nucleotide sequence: TGTGCCAGCAGCGACGAAGGCGGGAGGACCCTCTACGAGCAGTACTTC.

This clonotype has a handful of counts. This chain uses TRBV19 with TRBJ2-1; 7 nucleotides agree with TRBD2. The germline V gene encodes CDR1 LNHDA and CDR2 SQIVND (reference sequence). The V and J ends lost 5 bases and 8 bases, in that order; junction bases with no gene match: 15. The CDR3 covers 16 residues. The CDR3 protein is CASSYLPGGLVYEQFF. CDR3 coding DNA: TGTGCCAGTAGTTATTTACCTGGAGGACTAGTTTATGAGCAGTTCTTC. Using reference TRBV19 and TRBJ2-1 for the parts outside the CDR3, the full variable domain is DGGITQSPKYLFRKEGQNVTLSCEQNLNHDAMYWYRQDPGQGLRLIYYSQIVNDFQKGDIAEGYSVSREKKESFPLTVTSAQKNPTAFYLCASSYLPGGLVYEQFFGPGTRLTVL.

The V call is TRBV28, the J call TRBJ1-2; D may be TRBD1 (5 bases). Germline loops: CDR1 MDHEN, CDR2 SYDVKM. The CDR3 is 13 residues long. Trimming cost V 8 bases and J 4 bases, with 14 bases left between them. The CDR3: CASEGRVVYGYTF. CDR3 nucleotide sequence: TGTGCCAGCGAGGGGCGGGTAGTCTATGGCTACACCTTC.

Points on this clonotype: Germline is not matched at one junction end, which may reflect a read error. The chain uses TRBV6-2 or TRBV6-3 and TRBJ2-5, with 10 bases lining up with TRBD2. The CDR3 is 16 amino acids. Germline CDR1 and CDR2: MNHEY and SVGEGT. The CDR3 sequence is CGSSEIPSGGKETQYF. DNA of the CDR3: TGTGGCAGCAGTGAAATCCCTAGCGGGGGAAAGGAGACCCAGTACTTC.

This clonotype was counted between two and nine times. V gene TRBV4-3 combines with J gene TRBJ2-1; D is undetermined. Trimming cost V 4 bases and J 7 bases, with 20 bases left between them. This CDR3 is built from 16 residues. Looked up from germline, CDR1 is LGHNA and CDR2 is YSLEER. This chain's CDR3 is CASSRSSATLENEQFF. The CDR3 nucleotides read TGCGCCAGCAGCCGAAGTTCTGCTACCCTAGAGAATGAGCAGTTCTTC.

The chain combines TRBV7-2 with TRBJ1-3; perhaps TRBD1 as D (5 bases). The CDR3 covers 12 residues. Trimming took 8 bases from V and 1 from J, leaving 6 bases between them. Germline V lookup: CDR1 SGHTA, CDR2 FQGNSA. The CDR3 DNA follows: TGTGCCAGCTGGGGGTCTGGAAACACCATATATTTT. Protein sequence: CASWGSGNTIYF. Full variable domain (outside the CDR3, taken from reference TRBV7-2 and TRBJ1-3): GAGVSQSPSNKVTEKGKDVELRCDPISGHTALYWYRQSLGQGLEFLIYFQGNSAPDKSGLPSDRFSAERTGGSVSTLTIQRTQQEDSAVYLCASWGSGNTIYFGEGSWLTVV.

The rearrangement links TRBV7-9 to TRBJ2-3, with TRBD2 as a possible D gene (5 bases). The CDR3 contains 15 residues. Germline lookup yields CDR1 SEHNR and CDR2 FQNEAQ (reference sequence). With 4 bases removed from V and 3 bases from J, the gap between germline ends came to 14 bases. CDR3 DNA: TGTGCCAGCAGCTCCCTACGGCGAGGGACAGATACGCAGTATTTT. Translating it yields CASSSLRRGTDTQYF.

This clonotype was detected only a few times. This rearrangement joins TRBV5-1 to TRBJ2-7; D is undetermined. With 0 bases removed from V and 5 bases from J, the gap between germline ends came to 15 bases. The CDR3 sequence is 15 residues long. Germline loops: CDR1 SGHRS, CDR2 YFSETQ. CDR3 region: CASSLVQASLDEQYF. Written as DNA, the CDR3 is TGCGCCAGCAGCTTGGTCCAGGCGTCCCTGGACGAGCAGTACTTC. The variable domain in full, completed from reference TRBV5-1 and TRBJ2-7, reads KAGVTQTPRYLIKTRGQQVTLSCSPISGHRSVSWYQQTPGQGLQFLFEYFSETQRNKGNFPGRFSGRQFSNSRSEMNVSTLELGDSALYLCASSLVQASLDEQYFGPGTRLTVT.

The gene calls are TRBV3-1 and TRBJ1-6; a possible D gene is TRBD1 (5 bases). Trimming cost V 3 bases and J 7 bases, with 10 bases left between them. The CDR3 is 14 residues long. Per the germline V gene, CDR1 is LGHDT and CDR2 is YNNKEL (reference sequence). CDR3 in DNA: TGTGCCAGCAGCCAGTTAGGGGAGAATTCACCCCTCCACTTT. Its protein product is CASSQLGENSPLHF.

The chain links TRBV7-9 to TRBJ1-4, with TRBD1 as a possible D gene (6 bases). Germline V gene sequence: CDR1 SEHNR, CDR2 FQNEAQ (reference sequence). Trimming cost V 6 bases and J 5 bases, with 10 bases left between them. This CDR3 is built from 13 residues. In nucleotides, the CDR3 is TGTGCCAGCAGAGGGGGGGCCAATGAAAAACTGTTTTTT. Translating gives CASRGGANEKLFF.

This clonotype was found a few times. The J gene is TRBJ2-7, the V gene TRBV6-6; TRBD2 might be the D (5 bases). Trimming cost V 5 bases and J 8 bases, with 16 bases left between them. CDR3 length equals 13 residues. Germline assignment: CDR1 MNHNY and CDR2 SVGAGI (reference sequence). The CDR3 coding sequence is TGTGCCAGCAGTCAACTCCCACGGGAAAAGCAGTACTTC. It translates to CASSQLPREKQYF.

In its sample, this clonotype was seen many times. CDR3 nucleotide sequence: TGTGCCAGCAGCTTGGATGGAGGGCAGGGTAACTATGGCTACACCTTC. It yields the protein CASSLDGGQGNYGYTF. The chain is built from TRBV5-6 and TRBJ1-2, with D possibly being TRBD1 (5 bases). V lost 0 bases and J 1 base, leaving 13 bases between the germline ends. This CDR3 comprises 16 residues. Germline V lookup: CDR1 SGHDT, CDR2 YYEEEE.

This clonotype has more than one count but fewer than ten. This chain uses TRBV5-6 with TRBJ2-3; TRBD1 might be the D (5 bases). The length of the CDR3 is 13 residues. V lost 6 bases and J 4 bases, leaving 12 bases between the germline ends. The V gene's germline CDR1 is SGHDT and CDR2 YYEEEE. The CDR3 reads CASTQGRADTQYF. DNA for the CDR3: TGTGCCAGCACCCAGGGTAGGGCAGATACGCAGTATTTT. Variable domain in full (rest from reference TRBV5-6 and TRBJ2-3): DAGVTQSPTHLIKTRGQQVTLRCSPKSGHDTVSWYQQALGQGPQFIFQYYEEEERQRGNFPDRFSGHQFPNYSSELNVNALLLGDSALYLCASTQGRADTQYFGPGTRLTVL.

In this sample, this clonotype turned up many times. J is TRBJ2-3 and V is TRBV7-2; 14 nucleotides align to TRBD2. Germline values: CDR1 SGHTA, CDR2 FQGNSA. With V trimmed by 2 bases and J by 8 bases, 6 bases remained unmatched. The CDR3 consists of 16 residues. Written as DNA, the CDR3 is TGTGCCAGCAGCTTAAACGGACTAGCGGGAGGAAGTACGCAGTATTTT. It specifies CASSLNGLAGGSTQYF.